The 18 T cell receptor beta chains below come from one sample, sequenced in a study of OX40 agonist ivuxolimab in advanced cancers. Sequencing used immunoSEQ multiplex PCR; TCRdb keeps in-frame clones, though not all of them. Of fewer than 25,000 clones in the sample, over 80% were seen once. Sequenced material: CD4+ or CD8+ T cells sorted from blood, taken in a trial of the OX40 agonist ivuxolimab. These TCRs come from an adult with an advanced solid tumor such as melanoma, head and neck, liver or kidney cancer.

This chain joins TRBV27 and TRBJ1-1; D is perhaps TRBD1 (6 bases). V was clipped by 6 bases and J by 5 bases, with 10 bases between them. Germline loops: CDR1 MNHEY, CDR2 SMNVEV (reference sequence). The CDR3 spans 12 residues. CDR3 loop: CASSPRGTEAFF. CDR3 coding DNA: TGTGCCAGCAGCCCCAGGGGAACTGAAGCTTTCTTT.

Here the CDR3 reads CASSLSRGGGTEAFF. CDR3 nucleotides: TGTGCCAGCAGTTTATCAAGGGGGGGAGGCACTGAAGCTTTCTTT. The chain links TRBV27 to TRBJ1-1; a weak D match, TRBD1 (6 bases). There are 15 residues in the CDR3. The germline gives CDR1 MNHEY, CDR2 SMNVEV (reference sequence). Trimming removed 0 bases from V and 4 bases from J, with 12 bases in between.

The chain couples TRBV6-5 to TRBJ1-2; the D is unclear. The germline CDR1 and CDR2 sequences are MNHEY and SVGAGI. The V and J ends lost 0 bases and 3 bases respectively, with 8 bases between them. There are 14 residues in the CDR3. The CDR3 DNA reads as TGTGCCAGCAGTTACTCGAGGTTCGACTATGGCTACACCTTC. Residues: CASSYSRFDYGYTF.

V and J are TRBV4-1 and TRBJ2-5, with D unclear. This CDR3 region has 15 residues. The germline V gene encodes CDR1 MGHRA and CDR2 YSYEKL. Trimming removed 4 bases from V and 1 base from J, with 13 bases in between. The CDR3: CASSPPGQFQETQYF. The CDR3 DNA reads as TGCGCCAGCAGCCCCCCTGGGCAGTTCCAAGAGACCCAGTACTTC.

This clone came up once. The chain employs TRBV2 and TRBJ1-2; TRBD1 is a possible D gene (5 bases). Germline V CDR1 and CDR2: SNHLY, FYNNEI. This CDR3 is built from 12 residues. V was shortened by 8 bases and J by 4 bases, with 11 bases between the two germline ends. The CDR3 is CASLQELYGYTF. CDR3 DNA sequence: TGTGCCAGCTTACAGGAGCTCTATGGCTACACCTTC.

The rearrangement joins TRBV9 to TRBJ1-3, with 7 bases identical to TRBD1. CDR1 and CDR2 from the germline V gene are SGDLS and YYNGEE. This CDR3 comprises 15 residues. Unmatched junction bases numbered 3, after V lost 3 bases and J lost 0 bases. CDR3 nucleotide sequence: TGTGCCAGCAGCGCAGGGGGGGACTCTGGAAACACCATATATTTT. Protein: CASSAGGDSGNTIYF.

The genes are TRBV7-8 and TRBJ1-2, with TRBD1 matching over 10 bases. CDR1 and CDR2 from the germline V gene are SGHVS and FQNEAQ. This CDR3 region has 15 residues. After removal of 5 bases from V and 3 bases from J, the junction contained 6 bases not matched to a gene. CDR3 sequence reads: CASSPRTGGDYGYTF. For the CDR3, the DNA is TGTGCCAGCAGCCCCCGGACAGGGGGAGACTATGGCTACACCTTC.

The chain couples TRBV11-2 to TRBJ2-2; 8 nucleotides align to TRBD2. Germline loops: CDR1 SGHAT, CDR2 FQNNGV. V shed 1 base, J shed 5 bases, and the junction held 15 bases outside the gene matches. This CDR3 has 19 amino acids. The CDR3 nucleotides are TGTGCCAGCAGCTTAGTTTCGAGCGGGGGCCCTCGATGGACCGGGGAGCTGTTTTTT. Protein sequence: CASSLVSSGGPRWTGELFF.

CDR3 DNA: TGCGCCAGCAGCTTGGTGACAGGGGGGGATGGCTACACCTTC. It encodes CASSLVTGGDGYTF. This chain uses TRBV5-1 with TRBJ1-2, with 9 bases that match TRBD1. CDR1 is SGHRS, CDR2 YFSETQ, per germline. With 0 bases clipped from V and 6 bases from J, the junction kept 3 bases outside the gene matches. This CDR3 comprises 14 residues.

The chain carries TRBV15 and TRBJ1-5; D gene uncertain. V lost 0 bases, J lost 0 bases, and 6 bases lay in between. CDR3 size: 15 residues. Germline-derived CDR1 and CDR2 are LNHNV and YYDKDF (reference sequence). Here the CDR3 reads CATSREPNSNQPQHF. DNA for the CDR3: TGTGCCACCAGCAGAGAACCCAATAGCAATCAGCCCCAGCATTTT.

The chain has TRBV9 and TRBJ2-1; the match to TRBD2 covers 12 bases. Germline CDR1 and CDR2: SGDLS and YYNGEE. V was clipped by 4 bases and J by 6 bases; unmatched bases: 5. CDR3 size: 15 residues. CDR3 sequence reads: CASSSSGRAANEQFF. CDR3 coding DNA: TGTGCCAGCAGCTCTAGCGGGAGGGCCGCCAATGAGCAGTTCTTC.

This CDR3 is CASSMVLGTDTQYF. Written as DNA, the CDR3 is TGTGCCAGTAGTATGGTCCTTGGGACAGATACGCAGTATTTT. The rearrangement links TRBV19 to TRBJ2-3; no clear D. Per germline, CDR1 LNHDA and CDR2 SQIVND (reference sequence). CDR3 length: 14 amino acids. The ends were cut back, 3 bases at V and 3 bases at J, with 10 bases in the middle.

V is TRBV7-8 and J is TRBJ1-2, with 7 bases lining up with TRBD1. CDR3 length: 14 amino acids. From germline, CDR1 is SGHVS and CDR2 FQNEAQ. The V segment lost 1 base and the J segment 4 bases; nucleotides outside the gene matches: 3. In nucleotides, the CDR3 is TGTGCCAGCAGCTTAGGAGGGGGCTTCTATGGCTACACCTTC. Its translation: CASSLGGGFYGYTF.

This rearrangement joins TRBV4-3 to TRBJ1-1; possibly TRBD1 for D (6 bases). Looked up from germline, CDR1 is LGHNA and CDR2 is YSLEER. The CDR3 is 16 amino acids. The V and J ends lost 1 base and 4 bases respectively, with 16 bases between them. The CDR3 DNA sequence: TGCGCCAGCAGCCAAGCGCGGGAGGGGGAGGGCACTGAAGCTTTCTTT. It is translated as CASSQAREGEGTEAFF.

As DNA, the CDR3 is TGTGCCAGCAGCGTAGAAACTACTAGCGGGAGAGGGACCGGGGAGCTGTTTTTT. This translates into CASSVETTSGRGTGELFF. V is TRBV9 and J is TRBJ2-2, with 11 bases identical to TRBD2. Germline values: CDR1 SGDLS, CDR2 YYNGEE. The CDR3 spans 18 residues. Unmatched junction bases numbered 9, after V lost 0 bases and J lost 5 bases.

The chain uses TRBV19 and TRBJ2-2; tentatively, D is TRBD1 or TRBD2 (5 bases each). The germline V gene encodes CDR1 LNHDA and CDR2 SQIVND (reference sequence). This CDR3 region has 16 residues. Trimming pared 3 bases from V and 8 bases from J, leaving 19 bases between. CDR3 sequence: CASSMVPGLRSGELFF. In DNA form, the CDR3 reads TGTGCCAGTAGTATGGTTCCGGGGCTCCGATCAGGGGAGCTGTTTTTT.

This chain connects TRBV2 to TRBJ2-5; 9 nucleotides line up with TRBD1. Germline V gene data show CDR1 as SNHLY and CDR2 as FYNNEI. Unmatched junction bases numbered 5, after V lost 2 bases and J lost 1 base. This CDR3 region has 16 residues. The CDR3 DNA follows: TGTGCCAGCAGTGAAATCGGGACAGGGACCCAAGAGACCCAGTACTTC. Residues: CASSEIGTGTQETQYF.

The chain employs TRBV27 and TRBJ2-7; unclear D gene. Germline CDR1 reads MNHEY; CDR2 reads SMNVEV (reference sequence). CDR3 length: 15 amino acids. The ends were cut back, 6 bases at V and 7 bases at J, with 22 bases in the middle. The CDR3 here is CASSRPPGSLREQYF. The CDR3 DNA follows: TGTGCCAGCAGCCGCCCCCCAGGATCCTTGAGGGAGCAGTACTTC.